Following are 3 T cell receptor beta chains from one sample sequenced in a study of cytomegalovirus exposure and HLA in healthy donors. The repertoire was sequenced with immunoSEQ multiplex PCR; TCRdb's copy has only in-frame clones and lacks some. Among 90,000 to 130,000 clones listed, over 75% were seen once. Source material: PBMCs. These receptors were taken from a young woman in good health and CMV-seronegative.

This clone occurred a few times. V and J are TRBV2 and TRBJ1-5, with D uncertain. Germline V CDR1 and CDR2: SNHLY, FYNNEI. V was trimmed by 4 bases and J by 7 bases, leaving 14 bases between them. CDR3 length equals 14 residues. CDR3 in amino acids: CASSVSVGVQPQHF. CDR3 DNA: TGTGCCAGCAGTGTGTCGGTCGGTGTGCAGCCCCAGCATTTT.

The CDR3 DNA is TGTGCCAGCAGTCTACAGGGAGCAGATACGCAGTATTTT. It is translated as CASSLQGADTQYF. V is TRBV28 and J is TRBJ2-3, with a possible D match to TRBD1 (6 bases). CDR1 and CDR2 from the germline V gene are MDHEN and SYDVKM. Trimming pared 5 bases from V and 4 bases from J, leaving 10 bases between. The CDR3 sequence is 13 residues long.

The chain joins TRBV9 to TRBJ2-7; D is possibly TRBD2 (5 bases). Germline lookup yields CDR1 SGDLS and CDR2 YYNGEE. Trimming cost V 4 bases and J 4 bases, with 15 bases left between them. This CDR3 has 14 amino acids. The chain's CDR3 is CASSPSEGLYEQYF. CDR3 DNA sequence: TGTGCCAGCAGCCCTAGTGAGGGCTTGTACGAGCAGTACTTC. The complete variable domain, with remaining parts taken from reference TRBV9 and TRBJ2-7, reads DSGVTQTPKHLITATGQRVTLRCSPRSGDLSVYWYQQSLDQGLQFLIQYYNGEERAKGNILERFSAQQFPDLHSELNLSSLELGDSALYFCASSPSEGLYEQYFGPGTRLTVT.